The rows below give T cell receptor beta chains drawn from one sample of a study of metastatic and nonmetastatic thyroid tumors. TCRdb re-called clones via MiXCR from the PCR reads. The sample has some 42,000 clones, around 30% seen once. The sequencing input was blood. These receptors were collected from a male donor with papillary thyroid cancer or a benign thyroid nodule (not recorded which). Some clones in this sample may be carry-over from other donors' samples. Both conserved end residues are part of each CDR3. Each record gives: D gene, V gene, J gene, clone size, CDR3 DNA, CDR3 protein. D genes are given only for firm matches. Clone size is given for some rows only: seen once, a few or many times, or a class if the clone is expanded.

NA	TRBV11-2	TRBJ2-1	NA	TGTGCCAGCAGCGCCGACCCCAGAGCAGACAATGAGCAGTTCTTC	CASSADPRADNEQFF
NA	TRBV5-1	TRBJ1-6	few	TGCGCCAGCAGCTTGGGGGGTTCACCCCTCCACTTT	CASSLGGSPLHF
NA	TRBV20-1	TRBJ1-5	many	TGCAGAGCCGGCAGGGTGGGATCTCAGCCCCAGCATTTT	CRAGRVGSQPQHF
NA	TRBV20-1	TRBJ2-6	NA	TGCAGTGCCCGGACAATCCTAAGGTCTGGGGCCAACGTCCTTACTTTC	CSARTILRSGANVLTF
NA	TRBV27	TRBJ2-2	NA	TGTGCCAGCAGTTTAGGTATAACCGGGGAGCTGTTTTTT	CASSLGITGELFF
NA	TRBV10-2	TRBJ1-3	NA	TGCGCCAGCAGTGGAGAAAGCAGTAGCGGTAACACCATATATTTT	CASSGESSSGNTIYF
NA	TRBV6-1	TRBJ2-2	NA	TGTGCCAGCAGGGGGTGGGTCCCGGACACCGGTGAGCTGTTTTTT	CASRGWVPDTGELFF
TRBD2	TRBV6-1	TRBJ2-7	many	TGTGCCAGCAGTGAACAAGGAGCGGGGGCCTACGAGCAGTACTTC	CASSEQGAGAYEQYF
TRBD1	TRBV12-3/TRBV12-4	TRBJ2-2	few	TGTGCCAGCAATATGGGACAGGCCACCGGGGAGCTGTTTTTT	CASNMGQATGELFF
NA	TRBV2	TRBJ2-7	few	TGTGCCAGCAGTGAAATGGGGGGCCGCCTAGACGAGCAGTACTTC	CASSEMGGRLDEQYF
TRBD2	TRBV20-1	TRBJ2-2	NA	TGCAGTGCTAGAGACCTACGGGAGGTCGGGGAGCTGTTTTTT	CSARDLREVGELFF
NA	TRBV28	TRBJ2-7	NA	TGTGCCAGCAGTTTCGTCAGGTGGGCCTACGAGCAGTACTTC	CASSFVRWAYEQYF
TRBD1	TRBV20-1	TRBJ1-2	NA	TGCAGTCGTGGGACAGCTAACTATGGCTACACCTTC	CSRGTANYGYTF
TRBD2	TRBV27	TRBJ2-7	NA	TGTGCCAGCAGTCCGCACGGGGGGGGCGAGCAGTACTTC	CASSPHGGGEQYF
NA	TRBV28	TRBJ2-7	few	TGTGCCAGCAGTCCCGCCCACGGAAGGGCCGAGCAGTACTTC	CASSPAHGRAEQYF
TRBD2	TRBV7-8	TRBJ2-7	few	TGTGCCAGCAGCTCAAGATCGGGACTAGCGGGAGGAGGAACGCAGTACTTC	CASSSRSGLAGGGTQYF
TRBD2	TRBV6-1	TRBJ2-3	many	TGTGCCAGCAGTGTGCTAGCGGGAGGGCCAAGCACAGATACGCAGTATTTT	CASSVLAGGPSTDTQYF
NA	TRBV20-1	TRBJ1-1	NA	TGCAGTGCTAGAGTATTGGGTGAAGCTTTCTTT	CSARVLGEAFF
NA	TRBV7-8	TRBJ2-5	many	TGTGCCAGCAGCTTGTCTCATGTGGAGACCCAGTACTTC	CASSLSHVETQYF
NA	TRBV30	TRBJ2-1	few	TGTGCCTGGACACCGGGACAAGGCTCCTACAATGAGCAGTTCTTC	CAWTPGQGSYNEQFF